Reported below is one T cell receptor (beta chain). The antigen remains unidentified. The protocol was immunoSEQ multiplex PCR, while the TCRdb copy is restricted to in-frame clones and leaves out a portion. The sample records over 10,000 clones, nearly 90% being singletons. This record comes from a study of T cell clonotyping in hematopoietic cell transplantation. The study, taken as a whole, reports: Pathologically expanded recipient clonotypes increased progressively from day 30 to day 180 as diversity fell.

The CDR3 spans 14 residues. V shed 5 bases and J shed 3 bases, with 14 bases lying between them. From germline, CDR1 is LNHDA and CDR2 SQIVND (reference sequence). The TCR sequence derives from a human donor who either received an allogeneic hematopoietic cell transplant for a myeloid malignancy or was a related donor (not recorded which). Some clones in this sample may be carry-over from other donors' samples. The sequenced sample was peripheral blood mononuclear cells. V is TRBV19 and J is TRBJ2-7, with D perhaps matching TRBD1 or TRBD2 (5 bases each). CDR3 region: CASSSGAGVYEQYF. In DNA form, the CDR3 reads TGTGCCAGTAGTTCCGGGGCCGGAGTCTACGAGCAGTACTTC.